The entry below gives a single T cell receptor beta chain sequence along with its context. As yet, its antigen is unknown. At one end the junction does not follow the germline gene, possibly because of a read error. Time point given: newly diagnosed GD, antithyroid drugs for less than 3 months. Following extraction of RNA from PBMCs, that RNA was used to make the TCR library. The CDR3 extends over 12 amino acids. Germline V CDR1 and CDR2: MNHNS, SASEGT. These data come from a study of regulatory T cells in long-lasting Graves disease. Study-wide background: Antithyroid drug intake by newly diagnosed Graves' patients had lasted under 3 months.

In building TCR beta libraries, iRepertoire HTBI primers were used together with Arm-PCR of CDR3 regions. Each CDR3 protein is one row after TCRdb ran MiXCR on the multiplex PCR reads. The sample holds a few hundred thousand distinct CDR3 sequences, approximately 12% seen once. Study-wide findings and caveats: With approximately 2,500 shared public clonotypes, persistent patients exceeded new patients, who shared about a thousand. Persistent Graves' patients showed a TCR diversity that was lower than that of newly diagnosed ones.

This sample was also put to use in a study of T cells in Graves' hyperthyroidism and ophthalmopathy. That study reports: Clonotypes that were expanded in thyroid above 0.001 mostly appeared in blood too.

This sample comprised peripheral blood mononuclear cells (PBMCs), obtained at new diagnosis, from a patient treated with antithyroid drugs. The chain uses TRBV6-1 and TRBJ2-4, with a weak D call TRBD2 (5 bases). The receptor's source is a woman in her late teens or twenties with Graves disease. CDR3 region: CASRTITRRKNF. The DNA for the CDR3 is TGTGCCAGCAGAACCATCACCCGGAGGAAGAACTTC.